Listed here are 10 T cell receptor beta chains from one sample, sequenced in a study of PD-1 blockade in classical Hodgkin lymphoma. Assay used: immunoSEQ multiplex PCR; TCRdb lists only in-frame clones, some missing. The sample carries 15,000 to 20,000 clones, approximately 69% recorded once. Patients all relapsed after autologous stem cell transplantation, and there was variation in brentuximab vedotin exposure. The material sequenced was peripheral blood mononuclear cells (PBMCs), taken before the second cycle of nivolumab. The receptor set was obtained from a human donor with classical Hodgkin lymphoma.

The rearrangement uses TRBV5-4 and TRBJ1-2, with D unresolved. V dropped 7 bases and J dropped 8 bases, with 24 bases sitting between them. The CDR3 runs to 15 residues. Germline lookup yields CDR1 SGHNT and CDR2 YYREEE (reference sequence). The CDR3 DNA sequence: TGTGCCAGCCAGCCGTTTGAGGACGGGGTAGGAGGCTACACCTTC. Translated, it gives CASQPFEDGVGGYTF.

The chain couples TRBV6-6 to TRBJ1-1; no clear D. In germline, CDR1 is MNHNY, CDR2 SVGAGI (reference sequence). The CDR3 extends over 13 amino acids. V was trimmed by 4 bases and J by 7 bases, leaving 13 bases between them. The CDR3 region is CASSWSTEVEAFF. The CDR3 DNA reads TGTGCCAGCAGTTGGTCTACGGAGGTTGAAGCTTTCTTT.

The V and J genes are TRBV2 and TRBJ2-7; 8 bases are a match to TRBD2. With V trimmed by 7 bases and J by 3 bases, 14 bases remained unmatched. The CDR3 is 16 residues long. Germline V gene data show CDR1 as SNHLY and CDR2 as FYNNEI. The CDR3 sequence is CASTSSGGGLHYEQYF. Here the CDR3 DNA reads TGTGCCAGCACCTCCTCCGGGGGGGGATTACACTACGAGCAGTACTTC.

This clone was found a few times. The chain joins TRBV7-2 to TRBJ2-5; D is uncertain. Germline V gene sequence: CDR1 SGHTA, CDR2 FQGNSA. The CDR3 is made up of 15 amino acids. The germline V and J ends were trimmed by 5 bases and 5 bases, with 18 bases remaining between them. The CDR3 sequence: CASSSAGRHAETQYF. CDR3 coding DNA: TGTGCCAGCAGCAGCGCCGGACGGCATGCGGAGACCCAGTACTTC.

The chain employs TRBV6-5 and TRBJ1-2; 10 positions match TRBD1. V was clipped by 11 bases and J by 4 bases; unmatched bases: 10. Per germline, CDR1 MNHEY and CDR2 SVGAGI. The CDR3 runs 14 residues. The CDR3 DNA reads TGTGCCGTCCTTGATAGGACAGGGGGCTATGGCTACACCTTC. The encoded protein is CAVLDRTGGYGYTF.

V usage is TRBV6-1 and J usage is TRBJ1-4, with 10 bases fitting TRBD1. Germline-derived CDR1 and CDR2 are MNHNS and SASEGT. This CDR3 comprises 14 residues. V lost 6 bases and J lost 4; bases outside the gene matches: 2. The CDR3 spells CASSRTGGNEKLFF. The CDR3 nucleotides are TGTGCCAGCAGCCGGACAGGGGGTAATGAAAAACTGTTTTTT.

The CDR3 here is CASSLSGDWETQYF. CDR3 in DNA: TGTGCCAGCAGTTTATCGGGGGACTGGGAGACCCAGTACTTC. The chain joins TRBV28 to TRBJ2-5, with D tentatively TRBD2 (6 bases). The germline V gene encodes CDR1 MDHEN and CDR2 SYDVKM. CDR3 size: 14 residues. V was trimmed by 1 base and J by 5 bases, leaving 11 bases between them.

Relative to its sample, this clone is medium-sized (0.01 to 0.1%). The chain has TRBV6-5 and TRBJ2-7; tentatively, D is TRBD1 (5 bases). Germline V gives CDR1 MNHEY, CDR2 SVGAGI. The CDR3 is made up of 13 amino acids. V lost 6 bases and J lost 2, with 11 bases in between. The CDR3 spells CASSPDIPYEQYF. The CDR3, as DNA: TGTGCCAGCAGCCCGGACATTCCCTACGAGCAGTACTTC.

The CDR3 loop reads CASSPGDRVGDTQYF. CDR3 DNA: TGTGCCAGCTCACCGGGGGACAGGGTGGGAGATACGCAGTATTTT. The V call is TRBV18, the J call TRBJ2-3; 9 nucleotides line up with TRBD1. CDR3 length equals 15 residues. The trim removed 3 bases at V and 5 bases at J, leaving 6 bases unmatched. Germline assignment: CDR1 KGHSH and CDR2 LQKENI.

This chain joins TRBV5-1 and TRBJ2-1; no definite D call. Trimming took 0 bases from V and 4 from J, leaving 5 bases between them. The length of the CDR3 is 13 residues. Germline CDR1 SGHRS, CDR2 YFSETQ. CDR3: CASSLETYNEQFF. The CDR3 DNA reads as TGCGCCAGCAGCTTGGAGACGTACAATGAGCAGTTCTTC.